This record looks at one T cell receptor beta chain sequence and its context. Assay: immunoSEQ multiplex PCR; the TCRdb copy retains only in-frame clones and omits some. The sample lists around 40,000 clones; 70% to 90% were seen once. This specimen belongs to a study of PD-L1 blockade in urothelial cancer. Time point denoted: peripheral blood 6 weeks after treatment start. The clonotype originates from a man in his 70s with urothelial cancer. The starting material was PBMCs, obtained around atezolizumab (anti-PD-L1) treatment.

CDR3 protein: CASSRRQGSSGELFF. CDR3 DNA: TGCGCCAGCAGCCGTCGACAGGGTTCGTCCGGGGAGCTGTTTTTT. The chain links TRBV5-1 to TRBJ2-2, with 7 bases lining up with TRBD1. V shed 4 bases, J shed 6 bases, and the junction held 9 bases outside the gene matches. This CDR3 has 15 residues. The germline gives CDR1 SGHRS, CDR2 YFSETQ.